This T cell receptor beta chain is drawn from a study of T cells expressing NK-cell markers. Worth noting for this clonotype: Its antigen is not identified.

General observations from the study: In four donors, dominant clonotypes made up about 28.3-65% of CD3+CD56-NKG2C+ cells.

Germline-derived CDR1 and CDR2 are MNHEY and SVGAGI. CDR3 size: 17 residues. TCRdb derives one entry per CDR3 protein from the 5' RACE reads, leaving out DNA. The record lists just under 150,000 distinct CDR3 sequences, of which the ten most abundant hold more than 10%. The sequence was obtained from a man aged 18 to 30 in good health. The sample taken for sequencing was blood T cells: a sorted CD56 or NKG2C T cell subset, CD4+ or CD8+ T cells, or bulk PBMC T cells (not recorded which). The V and J genes are TRBV6-5 and TRBJ2-1. The CDR3 sequence: CASSPVAGGSSYNEQFF.